Below, 18 T cell receptor beta chains from the same sample are listed, as sequenced in a study of radiotherapy plus CTLA-4 blockade in lung cancer. Produced via immunoSEQ multiplex PCR; TCRdb's table is partial and in-frame only. The table has some 94,000 clones, approximately 82% seen once. The source material was peripheral blood, sampled from a patient treated with radiotherapy plus ipilimumab. The receptors here all came from a human donor with non-small cell lung cancer that progressed on radiotherapy plus ipilimumab.

The rearrangement uses TRBV9 and TRBJ2-3; no clear D. V was clipped by 7 bases and J by 2 bases, with 17 bases between them. CDR3 size: 15 residues. Germline-derived CDR1 and CDR2 are SGDLS and YYNGEE. The CDR3 DNA reads as TGTGCCAGCCAGGAGCAATCCAGACCCACAGATACGCAGTATTTT. Protein sequence: CASQEQSRPTDTQYF.

V gene TRBV18 combines with J gene TRBJ2-5, with D perhaps given as TRBD1 or TRBD2 (5 bases each). Germline V gives CDR1 KGHSH, CDR2 LQKENI. The V gene lost 2 bases and the J gene lost 1 base, with 5 bases spanning the gap. This CDR3 contains 13 residues. In nucleotides, the CDR3 is TGTGCCAGCTCACCAGGGGGCCAAGAGACCCAGTACTTC. This sequence encodes CASSPGGQETQYF. Complete variable domain (other parts from reference TRBV18 and TRBJ2-5): NAGVMQNPRHLVRRRGQEARLRCSPMKGHSHVYWYRQLPEEGLKFMVYLQKENIIDESGMPKERFSAEFPKEGPSILRIQQVVRGDSAAYFCASSPGGQETQYFGPGTRLLVL.

J is TRBJ1-1 and V is TRBV18; possibly TRBD1 for D (5 bases). Germline V lookup: CDR1 KGHSH, CDR2 LQKENI. This CDR3 contains 12 residues. Trimming cost V 3 bases and J 11 bases, with 13 bases left between them. DNA for the CDR3: TGTGCCAGCTCACCTGCGGGACCAGAGGCTTTCTTT. It codes for CASSPAGPEAFF.

The chain employs TRBV25-1 and TRBJ1-1; D might be TRBD1 (5 bases). V was pared by 10 bases and J by 4 bases, with 13 bases between. The CDR3 covers 12 residues. Germline assignment: CDR1 MGHDK and CDR2 SYGVNS. CDR3 bases: TGTGCCACCCAATTCGGGGGCACTGAAGCTTTCTTT. It yields the protein CATQFGGTEAFF.

V and J are TRBV30 and TRBJ2-3; 11 bases fit TRBD2. Looked up from germline, CDR1 is GTSNPN and CDR2 is SVGIG (reference sequence). The CDR3 has 14 residues. Germline trimming cut 4 bases from V and 3 bases from J; bases unmatched to any gene: 3. The CDR3 reads CAWTLAGGTDTQYF. The CDR3 bases are TGTGCCTGGACCTTAGCGGGAGGGACAGATACGCAGTATTTT.

The gene calls are TRBV19 and TRBJ2-7, with D maybe TRBD1 (6 bases). Looked up from germline, CDR1 is LNHDA and CDR2 is SQIVND (reference sequence). The CDR3 covers 13 residues. V lost 6 bases and J 9 bases, leaving 18 bases between the germline ends. CDR3 residues: CASSQLDGQRQYF. The DNA of the CDR3 is TGTGCCAGTAGCCAACTTGATGGACAGCGGCAGTACTTC. Full variable domain (missing parts from reference TRBV19 and TRBJ2-7): DGGITQSPKYLFRKEGQNVTLSCEQNLNHDAMYWYRQDPGQGLRLIYYSQIVNDFQKGDIAEGYSVSREKKESFPLTVTSAQKNPTAFYLCASSQLDGQRQYFGPGTRLTVT.

This sequence joins TRBV19 and TRBJ2-1; TRBD2 matches at 10 bases. The CDR3 covers 16 residues. The trim removed 4 bases at V and 4 bases at J, leaving 7 bases unmatched. From germline, CDR1 is LNHDA and CDR2 SQIVND (reference sequence). CDR3 sequence: CASSTSTSGPYNEQFF. The CDR3 nucleotides are TGTGCCAGTAGTACTTCGACTAGCGGGCCTTACAATGAGCAGTTCTTC.

This clone was picked up many times. The gene calls are TRBV19 and TRBJ2-1; 10 bases line up with TRBD2. Germline V lookup: CDR1 LNHDA, CDR2 SQIVND (reference sequence). J lost 2 bases, V lost 5 bases, and 3 bases had no gene match. The CDR3 loop spans 15 amino acids. As DNA, the CDR3 is TGTGCCAGTAGTCTAACTAGCGGGACCTACAATGAGCAGTTCTTC. Protein product: CASSLTSGTYNEQFF.

V is TRBV7-6 and J is TRBJ2-5; 10 bases are shared with TRBD2. Germline lookup yields CDR1 SGHVS and CDR2 FNYEAQ. The trim removed 5 bases at V and 5 bases at J, leaving 11 bases unmatched. The CDR3 has 16 residues. Here the CDR3 DNA reads TGTGCCAGCAGCCTGAATAGCGGGAGGTCGGGGGAGACCCAGTACTTC. This gives the protein CASSLNSGRSGETQYF.

The genes are TRBV7-2 and TRBJ2-7, with D unclear. Trimming removed 5 bases from V and 2 bases from J, with 10 bases in between. The CDR3 consists of 13 residues. The germline V gene has CDR1 SGHTA and CDR2 FQGNSA. CDR3 coding DNA: TGTGCCAGCAGCCCCAGACGCGCCTACGAGCAGTACTTC. It specifies CASSPRRAYEQYF.

This clone was seen a few times. The sample carries other DNA sequences with the same CDR3. In DNA form, the CDR3 reads TGCAGTGCCAGGGACAGAGGGACCCAGTACTTC. This translates into CSARDRGTQYF. V and J are TRBV20-1 and TRBJ2-5, with 7 bases aligning to TRBD1. CDR3 size: 11 residues. CDR1 and CDR2 from the germline V gene are DFQATT and SNEGSKA (reference sequence). J lost 7 bases, V lost 6 bases, and 5 bases had no gene match.

This chain links TRBV30 with TRBJ1-5, with D possibly being TRBD1 (5 bases). The CDR3 is 15 amino acids. Germline CDR1 GTSNPN, CDR2 SVGIG (reference sequence). Trimming removed 3 bases at V and 4 bases at J, with 16 bases between. This CDR3 is CAWSTGSGGNQPQHF. The DNA for the CDR3 is TGTGCCTGGAGCACAGGATCGGGGGGGAATCAGCCCCAGCATTTT.

The CDR3 DNA sequence: TGTGCCAGCAGCCCCAGCGGGAGGGCCTCCGGGGAGCTGTTTTTT. Its protein is CASSPSGRASGELFF. This chain joins TRBV11-2 and TRBJ2-2, with 10 bases identical to TRBD2. J lost 6 bases, V lost 5 bases, and 6 bases had no gene match. The CDR3 is made up of 15 amino acids. CDR1 SGHAT and CDR2 FQNNGV come from the germline V gene.

In the case of this clone: This CDR3 is also generated by other DNA sequences in the sample. The chain joins TRBV6-6 to TRBJ1-5; D not resolved. The CDR3 has 13 amino acids. The germline V gene has CDR1 MNHNY and CDR2 SVGAGI (reference sequence). V lost 7 bases to trimming and J lost 0 bases, with 7 bases between them. CDR3 residues: CASTRVSNQPQHF. Here the CDR3 DNA reads TGTGCCAGCACCCGAGTTAGCAATCAGCCCCAGCATTTT.

The rearrangement uses TRBV7-8 and TRBJ2-1; 11 bases are a match to TRBD2. The CDR3 sequence is 14 residues long. CDR1 is SGHVS and CDR2 is FQNEAQ in the germline V gene. Germline trimming cut 5 bases from V and 7 bases from J; bases unmatched to any gene: 4. For the CDR3, the DNA is TGTGCCAGCAGCCCAACTAGCGGGAGAAATGAGCAGTTCTTC. This encodes CASSPTSGRNEQFF.

This clone is medium-sized within its sample. V gene TRBV7-9 combines with J gene TRBJ2-1; 8 positions agree with TRBD2. V lost 5 bases, J lost 8 bases, and 14 bases stayed unmatched. The CDR3 loop spans 16 amino acids. The germline V gene has CDR1 SEHNR and CDR2 FQNEAQ (reference sequence). CDR3 DNA: TGTGCCAGCAGCGCGAGACCTGCCGGGACTAGAGATGAGCAGTTCTTC. Translating it yields CASSARPAGTRDEQFF.

The V gene is TRBV28, the J gene TRBJ1-2; D gene unclear. The V end was cut by 10 bases, the J end by 5 bases, with 17 bases between. The CDR3 totals 13 residues. Germline CDR1 and CDR2: MDHEN and SYDVKM. Here the CDR3 DNA reads TGTGCCATCCTGGCCCAGCTTCCTTATGGCTACACCTTC. As protein: CAILAQLPYGYTF.

The rearrangement links TRBV4-1 to TRBJ2-1, with D maybe TRBD2 (5 bases). Germline V gene sequence: CDR1 MGHRA, CDR2 YSYEKL. This CDR3 comprises 17 residues. Trimming cost V 1 base and J 6 bases, with 19 bases left between them. The CDR3 sequence is CASSQVKRGPGLNEQFF. Here the CDR3 DNA reads TGCGCCAGCAGCCAAGTTAAGAGAGGGCCAGGCCTCAATGAGCAGTTCTTC.